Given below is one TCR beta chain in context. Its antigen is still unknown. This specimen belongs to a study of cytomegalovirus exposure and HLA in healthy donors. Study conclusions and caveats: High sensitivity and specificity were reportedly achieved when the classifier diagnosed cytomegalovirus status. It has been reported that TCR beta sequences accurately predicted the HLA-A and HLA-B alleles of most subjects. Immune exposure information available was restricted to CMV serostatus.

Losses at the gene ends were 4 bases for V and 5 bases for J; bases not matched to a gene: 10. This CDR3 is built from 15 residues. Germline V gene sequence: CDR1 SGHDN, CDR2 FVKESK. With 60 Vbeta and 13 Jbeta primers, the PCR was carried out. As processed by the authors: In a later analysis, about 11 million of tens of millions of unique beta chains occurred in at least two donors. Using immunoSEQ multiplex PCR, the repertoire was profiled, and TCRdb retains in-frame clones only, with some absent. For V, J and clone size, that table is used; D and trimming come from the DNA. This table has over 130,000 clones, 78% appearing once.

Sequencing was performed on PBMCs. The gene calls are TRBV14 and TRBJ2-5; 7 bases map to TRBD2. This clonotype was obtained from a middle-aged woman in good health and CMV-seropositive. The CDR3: CASSRGARTRETQYF. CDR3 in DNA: TGTGCCAGCAGCCGCGGCGCACGGACTAGGGAGACCCAGTACTTC. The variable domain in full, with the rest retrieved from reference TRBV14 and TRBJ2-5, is EAGVTQFPSHSVIEKGQTVTLRCDPISGHDNLYWYRRVMGKEIKFLLHFVKESKQDESGMPNNRFLAERTGGTYSTLKVQPAELEDSGVYFCASSRGARTRETQYFGPGTRLLVL.